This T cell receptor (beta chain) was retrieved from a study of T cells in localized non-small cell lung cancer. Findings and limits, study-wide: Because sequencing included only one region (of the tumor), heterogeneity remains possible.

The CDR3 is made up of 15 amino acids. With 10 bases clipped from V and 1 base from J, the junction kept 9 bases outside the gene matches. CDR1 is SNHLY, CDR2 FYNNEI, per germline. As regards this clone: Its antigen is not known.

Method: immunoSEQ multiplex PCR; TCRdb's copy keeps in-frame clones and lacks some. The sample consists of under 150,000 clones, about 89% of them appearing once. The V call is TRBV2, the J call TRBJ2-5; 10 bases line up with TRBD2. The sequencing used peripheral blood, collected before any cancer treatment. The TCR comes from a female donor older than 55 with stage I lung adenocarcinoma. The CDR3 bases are TGTGCCACCTCGGGAGCGGGAGGGCCCCAAGAGACCCAGTACTTC. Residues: CATSGAGGPQETQYF.